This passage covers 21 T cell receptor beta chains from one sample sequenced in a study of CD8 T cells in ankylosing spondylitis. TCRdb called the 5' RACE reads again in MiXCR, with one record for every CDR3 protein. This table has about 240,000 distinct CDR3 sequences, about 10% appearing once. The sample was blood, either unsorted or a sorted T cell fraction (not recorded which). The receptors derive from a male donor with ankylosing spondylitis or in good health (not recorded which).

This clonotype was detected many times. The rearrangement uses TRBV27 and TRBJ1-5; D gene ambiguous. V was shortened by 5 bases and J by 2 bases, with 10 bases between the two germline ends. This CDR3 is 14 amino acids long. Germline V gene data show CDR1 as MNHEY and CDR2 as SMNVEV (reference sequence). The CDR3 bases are TGTGCCAGCAGTCTCCACACAGGCAATCAGCCCCAGCATTTT. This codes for CASSLHTGNQPQHF.

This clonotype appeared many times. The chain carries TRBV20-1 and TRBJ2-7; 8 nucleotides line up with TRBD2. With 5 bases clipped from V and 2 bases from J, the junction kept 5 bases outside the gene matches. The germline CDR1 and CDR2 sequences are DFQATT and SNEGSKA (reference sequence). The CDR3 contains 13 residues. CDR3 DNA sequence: TGCAGTGCTCCAAATAGCGGGACCTACGAGCAGTACTTC. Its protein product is CSAPNSGTYEQYF.

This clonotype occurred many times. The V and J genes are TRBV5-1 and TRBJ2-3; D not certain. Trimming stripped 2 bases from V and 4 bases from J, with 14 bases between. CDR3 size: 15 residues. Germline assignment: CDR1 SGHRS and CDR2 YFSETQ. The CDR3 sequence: CASSFQPLSADTQYF. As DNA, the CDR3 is TGCGCCAGCAGCTTCCAACCGCTCTCTGCAGATACGCAGTATTTT.

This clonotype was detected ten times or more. This CDR3 is CASSRPGGGETQYF. CDR3 sequence (DNA): TGTGCCAGCAGCCGCCCCGGAGGAGGGGAGACCCAGTACTTC. The rearrangement joins TRBV5-5 to TRBJ2-5, with TRBD2 as a possible D gene (6 bases). The length of the CDR3 is 14 residues. Trimming removed 4 bases from V and 5 bases from J, with 15 bases in between. The V gene's germline CDR1 is SGHKS and CDR2 YYEKEE (reference sequence).

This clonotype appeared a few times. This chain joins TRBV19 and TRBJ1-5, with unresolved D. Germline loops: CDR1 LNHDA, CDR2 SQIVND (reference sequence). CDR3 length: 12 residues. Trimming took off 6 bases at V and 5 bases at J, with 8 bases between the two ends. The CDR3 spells CASSEGYQPQHF. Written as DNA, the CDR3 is TGTGCCAGTAGCGAGGGCTATCAGCCCCAGCATTTT.

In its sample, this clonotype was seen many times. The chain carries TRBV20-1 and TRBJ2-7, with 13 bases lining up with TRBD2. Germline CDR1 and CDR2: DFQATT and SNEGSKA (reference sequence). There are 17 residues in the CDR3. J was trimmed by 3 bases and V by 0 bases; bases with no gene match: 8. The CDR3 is CSARDLKGLAGLYEQYF. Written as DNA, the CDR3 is TGCAGTGCTAGAGATTTAAAGGGACTAGCGGGGCTCTACGAGCAGTACTTC.

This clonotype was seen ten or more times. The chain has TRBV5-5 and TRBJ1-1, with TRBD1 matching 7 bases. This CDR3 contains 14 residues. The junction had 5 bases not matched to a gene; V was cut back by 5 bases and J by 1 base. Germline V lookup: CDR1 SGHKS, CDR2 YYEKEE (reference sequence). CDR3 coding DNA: TGTGCCAGCAGAATGACAGGGAGGAACACTGAAGCTTTCTTT. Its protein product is CASRMTGRNTEAFF.

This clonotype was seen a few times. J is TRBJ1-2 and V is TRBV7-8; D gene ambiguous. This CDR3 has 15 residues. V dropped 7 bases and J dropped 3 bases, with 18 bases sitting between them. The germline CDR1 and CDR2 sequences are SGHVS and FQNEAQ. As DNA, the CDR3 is TGTGCCAGCAAGCTTATGGGAGGGATTCACTATGGCTACACCTTC. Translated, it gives CASKLMGGIHYGYTF.

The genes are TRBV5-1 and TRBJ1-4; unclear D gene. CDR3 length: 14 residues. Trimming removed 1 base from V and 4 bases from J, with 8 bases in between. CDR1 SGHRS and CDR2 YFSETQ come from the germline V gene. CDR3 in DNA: TGCGCCAGCAGCTTGTTAGGCTATAATGAAAAACTGTTTTTT. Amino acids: CASSLLGYNEKLFF.

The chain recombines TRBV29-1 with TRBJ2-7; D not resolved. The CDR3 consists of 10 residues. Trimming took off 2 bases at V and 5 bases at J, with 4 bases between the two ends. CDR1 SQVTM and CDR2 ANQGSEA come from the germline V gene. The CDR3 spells CSVESDEQYF. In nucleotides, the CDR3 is TGCAGCGTTGAATCCGACGAGCAGTACTTC.

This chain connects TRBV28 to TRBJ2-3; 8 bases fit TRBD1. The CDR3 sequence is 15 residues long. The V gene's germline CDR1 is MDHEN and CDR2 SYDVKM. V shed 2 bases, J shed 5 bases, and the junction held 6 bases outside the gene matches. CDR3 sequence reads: CASSLGAGGLDTQYF. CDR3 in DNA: TGTGCCAGCAGTTTAGGGGCAGGGGGCTTAGATACGCAGTATTTT.

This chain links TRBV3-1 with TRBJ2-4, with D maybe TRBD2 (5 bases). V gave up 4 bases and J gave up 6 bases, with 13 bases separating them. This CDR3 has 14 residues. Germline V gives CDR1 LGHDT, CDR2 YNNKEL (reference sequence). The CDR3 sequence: CASSPGLSRNIQYF. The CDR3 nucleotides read TGTGCCAGCAGCCCCGGACTGAGCAGAAACATTCAGTACTTC. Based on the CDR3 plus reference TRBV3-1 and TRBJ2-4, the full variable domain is DTAVSQTPKYLVTQMGNDKSIKCEQNLGHDTMYWYKQDSKKFLKIMFSYNNKELIINETVPNRFSPKSPDKAHLNLHINSLELGDSAVYFCASSPGLSRNIQYFGAGTRLSVL.

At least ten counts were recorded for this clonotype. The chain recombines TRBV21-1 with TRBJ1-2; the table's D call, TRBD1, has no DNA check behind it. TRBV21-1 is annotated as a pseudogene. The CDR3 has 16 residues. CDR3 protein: CASSKGAGTGNEGYTF. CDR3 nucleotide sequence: TGTGCCAGCAGCAAAGGTGCCGGGACAGGGAATGAAGGCTACACCTTC.

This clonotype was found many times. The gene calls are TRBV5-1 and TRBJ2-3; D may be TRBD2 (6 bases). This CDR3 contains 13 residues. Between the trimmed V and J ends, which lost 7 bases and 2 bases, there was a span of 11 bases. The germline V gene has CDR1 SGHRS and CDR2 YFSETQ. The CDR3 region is CASAAGFTDTQYF. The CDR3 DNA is TGCGCCAGCGCGGCGGGATTCACAGATACGCAGTATTTT.

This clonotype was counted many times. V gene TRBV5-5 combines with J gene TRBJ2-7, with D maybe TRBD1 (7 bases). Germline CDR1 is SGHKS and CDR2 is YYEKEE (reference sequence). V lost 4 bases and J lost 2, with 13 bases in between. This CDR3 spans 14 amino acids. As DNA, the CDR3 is TGTGCCAGCAGCCGGGGGACAGTAGCCTACGAGCAGTACTTC. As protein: CASSRGTVAYEQYF.

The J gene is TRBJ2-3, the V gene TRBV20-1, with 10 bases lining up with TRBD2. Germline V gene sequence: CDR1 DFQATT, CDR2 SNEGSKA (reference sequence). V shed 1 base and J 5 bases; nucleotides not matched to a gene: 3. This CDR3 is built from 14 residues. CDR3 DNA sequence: TGCAGTGCTAGAGGGAGACTAGCGGGAGATACGCAGTATTTT. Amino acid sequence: CSARGRLAGDTQYF.

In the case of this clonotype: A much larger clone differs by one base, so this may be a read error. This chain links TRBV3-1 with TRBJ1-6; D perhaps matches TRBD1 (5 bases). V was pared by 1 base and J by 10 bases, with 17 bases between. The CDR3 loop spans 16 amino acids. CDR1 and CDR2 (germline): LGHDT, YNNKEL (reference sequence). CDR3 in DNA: TGTGCCAGCAGCCAAGGGGGGGTTTGTCCTGGATCACCCCTCCACTTT. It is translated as CASSQGGVCPGSPLHF.

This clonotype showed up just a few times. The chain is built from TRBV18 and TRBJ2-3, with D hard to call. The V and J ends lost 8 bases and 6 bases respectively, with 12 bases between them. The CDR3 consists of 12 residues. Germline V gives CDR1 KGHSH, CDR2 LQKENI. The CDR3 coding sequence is TGTGCCAGCGCCCGAACCGGGGATACGCAGTATTTT. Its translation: CASARTGDTQYF.

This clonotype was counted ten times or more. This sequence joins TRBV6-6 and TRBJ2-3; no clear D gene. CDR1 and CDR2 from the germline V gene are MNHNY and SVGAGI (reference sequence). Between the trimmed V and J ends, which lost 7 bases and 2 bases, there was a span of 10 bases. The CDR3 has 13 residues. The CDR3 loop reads CASTRGATDTQYF. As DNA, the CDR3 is TGTGCCAGCACTCGAGGCGCCACAGATACGCAGTATTTT.

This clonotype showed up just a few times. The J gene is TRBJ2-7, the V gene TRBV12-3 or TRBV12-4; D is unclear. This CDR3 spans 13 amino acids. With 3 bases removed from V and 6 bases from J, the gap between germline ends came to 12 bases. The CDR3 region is CASSFLGRGEQYF. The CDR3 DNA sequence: TGTGCCAGCAGTTTTTTAGGGCGCGGCGAGCAGTACTTC.

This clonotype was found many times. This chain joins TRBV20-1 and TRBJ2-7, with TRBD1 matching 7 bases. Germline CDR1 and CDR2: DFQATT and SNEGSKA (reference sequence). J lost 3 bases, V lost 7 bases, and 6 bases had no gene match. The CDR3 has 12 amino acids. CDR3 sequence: CSVRPGGYEQYF. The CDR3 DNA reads TGCAGTGTTCGGCCAGGGGGCTACGAGCAGTACTTC.